The 26 T cell receptor beta chains below come from one sample, sequenced in a study of quantifying T cell responses using KT2 cells. About the study: RNA was reverse transcribed with TCR alpha and beta constant-region primers.

An oligo carrying a UMI was ligated to the cDNA 3' end. The first PCR ran 4 to 5 cycles with an equimolar RC1.1 and RC1.2 beta primer mix. TCRdb re-called the UMI-ligation and nested PCR reads with MiXCR, one entry per CDR3 protein. Here the sample spans over 40,000 distinct CDR3 sequences, roughly 12% being singletons. Source material: PBMCs spiked with cells of the T cell clone KT2. These receptors were obtained from a human donor.

The rearrangement joins TRBV6-6 to TRBJ1-5; maybe TRBD1 (5 bases). Germline CDR1 MNHNY, CDR2 SVGAGI (reference sequence). The V end lost 1 base, the J end lost 4 bases, and 8 bases lay between the germline ends. CDR3 length: 14 amino acids. CDR3: CASSYLDKNQPQHF. As DNA, the CDR3 is TGTGCCAGCAGTTACTTGGACAAAAATCAGCCCCAGCATTTT.

This clonotype was seen a few times. The chain joins TRBV11-2 to TRBJ1-1; D might be TRBD1 (5 bases). Trimming removed 0 bases from V and 5 bases from J, with 10 bases in between. CDR3 length: 14 residues. Germline-derived CDR1 and CDR2 are SGHAT and FQNNGV. DNA for the CDR3: TGTGCCAGCAGCTTAGAACAAGGGGAGACTGAAGCTTTCTTT. Its translation: CASSLEQGETEAFF. Full variable domain (remainder filled in from reference TRBV11-2 and TRBJ1-1): EAGVAQSPRYKIIEKRQSVAFWCNPISGHATLYWYQQILGQGPKLLIQFQNNGVVDDSQLPKDRFSAERLKGVDSTLKIQPAKLEDSAVYLCASSLEQGETEAFFGQGTRLTVV.

In its sample, this clonotype was seen a few times. The chain joins TRBV2 to TRBJ2-4; D ambiguous. The germline V gene has CDR1 SNHLY and CDR2 FYNNEI. The V end was cut by 7 bases, the J end by 5 bases, with 18 bases between. The CDR3 contains 15 residues. As DNA, the CDR3 is TGTGCCAGCACCGTGGGCAGAGCCGACGAAAACATTCAGTACTTC. Its translation is CASTVGRADENIQYF.

The chain has TRBV12-3 or TRBV12-4 and TRBJ1-5; 10 nucleotides agree with TRBD1. After removal of 5 bases from V and 6 bases from J, the junction contained 7 bases not matched to a gene. This CDR3 is built from 15 residues. This CDR3 is CASSDRQGASQPQHF. Written as DNA, the CDR3 is TGTGCCAGCAGTGACCGACAGGGGGCCAGTCAGCCCCAGCATTTT.

This clonotype has just a few counts. The J gene is TRBJ2-3, the V gene TRBV27; tentative D call: TRBD2 (5 bases). Trimming stripped 7 bases from V and 0 bases from J, with 11 bases between. The CDR3 runs 14 residues. The germline CDR1 and CDR2 sequences are MNHEY and SMNVEV (reference sequence). The CDR3 loop reads CASTRKRSTDTQYF. The CDR3 region has the DNA TGTGCCAGCACCAGGAAGCGGAGCACAGATACGCAGTATTTT.

The table lists this clonotype with many counts. The J gene is TRBJ2-3, the V gene TRBV20-1; D possibly matches TRBD1 or TRBD2 (6 bases each). The V gene's germline CDR1 is DFQATT and CDR2 SNEGSKA (reference sequence). Trimming left V 0 bases short and J 4 bases short, with 11 bases between. The CDR3 contains 14 residues. DNA of the CDR3: TGCAGTGCTAGAGATGCGAGGGGGGCAGATACGCAGTATTTT. This codes for CSARDARGADTQYF.

The sample holds many counts of this clonotype. CDR3 amino acids: CASSDLQGPLRYTF. The CDR3 DNA reads as TGTGCCAGCAGTGACTTACAGGGACCCCTGCGCTACACCTTC. The chain is built from TRBV6-1 and TRBJ1-2, with a weak D call TRBD1 (6 bases). The CDR3 runs to 14 residues. V was pared by 3 bases and J by 9 bases, with 17 bases between. Per germline, CDR1 MNHNS and CDR2 SASEGT.

This clonotype was seen ten or more times. The V gene is TRBV12-3 or TRBV12-4, the J gene TRBJ2-3, with 8 bases matching TRBD1. After removal of 5 bases from V and 3 bases from J, the junction contained 10 bases not matched to a gene. The CDR3 length is 16 residues. CDR3 residues: CASSPPAGGITDTQYF. The CDR3 coding sequence is TGTGCCAGCAGTCCCCCGGCAGGGGGCATAACAGATACGCAGTATTTT.

The table lists this clonotype with a few counts. The chain carries TRBV7-8 and TRBJ1-6; D may be TRBD1 (5 bases). The V gene lost 0 bases and the J gene lost 6 bases, with 12 bases spanning the gap. This CDR3 spans 16 amino acids. Germline CDR1 and CDR2: SGHVS and FQNEAQ. The CDR3 DNA reads TGTGCCAGCAGCTTAGCAGTTGGGGCCGCTAATTCACCCCTCCACTTT. Its protein is CASSLAVGAANSPLHF.

The J gene is TRBJ1-4, the V gene TRBV20-1, with 10 bases fitting TRBD1. The J segment lost 8 bases and the V segment lost 3 bases, leaving 3 bases of the junction unmatched. The germline V gene has CDR1 DFQATT and CDR2 SNEGSKA (reference sequence). The CDR3 spans 13 residues. CDR3 region: CSARGTGVEKLFF. The CDR3 region has the DNA TGCAGTGCTAGGGGGACAGGGGTCGAAAAACTGTTTTTT.

The chain combines TRBV7-8 with TRBJ1-6; D gene uncertain. Germline V gene sequence: CDR1 SGHVS, CDR2 FQNEAQ. This CDR3 spans 16 amino acids. V gave up 4 bases and J gave up 4 bases, with 14 bases separating them. The CDR3 coding sequence is TGTGCCAGCAGCTCGGAGCCCCGTGGATATAATTCACCCCTCCACTTT. It translates to CASSSEPRGYNSPLHF.

The V gene is TRBV20-1, the J gene TRBJ2-3, with 8 positions matching TRBD2. Germline V lookup: CDR1 DFQATT, CDR2 SNEGSKA (reference sequence). The ends lost 4 bases at V and 2 bases at J; junction bases unmatched: 11. The CDR3 covers 16 residues. CDR3 sequence reads: CSANPLRGAYTDTQYF. The CDR3 nucleotides read TGCAGTGCTAACCCATTGCGGGGGGCATACACAGATACGCAGTATTTT.

This clonotype was seen at least ten times. V gene TRBV28 combines with J gene TRBJ2-1, with 7 bases lining up with TRBD1. The CDR3 covers 16 residues. Germline V gene sequence: CDR1 MDHEN, CDR2 SYDVKM. With V trimmed by 6 bases and J by 0 bases, 8 bases remained unmatched. The CDR3 here is CASRLDRALSYNEQFF. The CDR3 DNA is TGTGCCAGCAGGCTTGACAGGGCGCTCTCCTACAATGAGCAGTTCTTC.

This clonotype was seen many times. V gene TRBV5-1 combines with J gene TRBJ2-2; D is perhaps TRBD2 (5 bases). Germline V gene data show CDR1 as SGHRS and CDR2 as YFSETQ. This CDR3 region has 16 residues. V gave up 1 base and J gave up 3 bases, with 13 bases separating them. CDR3: CASSLMGDGDTGELFF. In nucleotides, the CDR3 is TGCGCCAGCAGCTTGATGGGCGACGGGGACACCGGGGAGCTGTTTTTT.

This sequence joins TRBV10-2 and TRBJ1-1, with TRBD1 as a possible D gene (5 bases). Trimming removed 8 bases at V and 1 base at J, with 23 bases between. Germline lookup yields CDR1 WSHSY and CDR2 SAAADI. The CDR3 has 17 amino acids. The CDR3 loop reads CASRPPIRQRGNTEAFF. The CDR3 nucleotides are TGCGCCAGCCGACCCCCGATAAGACAGCGAGGGAACACTGAAGCTTTCTTT.

This clonotype was found many times. CDR3 loop: CASSRRRGTDTQYF. CDR3 bases: TGTGCCAGCAGCCGTCGCAGGGGCACAGATACGCAGTATTTT. The chain couples TRBV3-1 to TRBJ2-3; perhaps TRBD1 as D (5 bases). The germline V gene encodes CDR1 LGHDT and CDR2 YNNKEL (reference sequence). CDR3 length equals 14 residues. The germline V and J ends were trimmed by 4 bases and 1 base, with 9 bases remaining between them.

This chain connects TRBV5-1 to TRBJ2-3; 7 bases agree with TRBD2. Germline assignment: CDR1 SGHRS and CDR2 YFSETQ. The length of the CDR3 is 17 residues. V was clipped by 0 bases and J by 1 base; unmatched bases: 8. The CDR3 here is CASSLARSGGGTDTQYF. In DNA, the CDR3 is TGCGCCAGCAGCTTGGCCAGGTCGGGGGGTGGCACAGATACGCAGTATTTT.

CDR3 sequence: CSARDDGGRGTEAFF. The CDR3 DNA reads as TGCAGTGCTAGAGATGACGGGGGCCGGGGCACTGAAGCTTTCTTT. The chain has TRBV20-1 and TRBJ1-1, with D possibly being TRBD1 (6 bases). The length of the CDR3 is 15 residues. Trimming removed 0 bases at V and 4 bases at J, with 15 bases between. Germline assignment: CDR1 DFQATT and CDR2 SNEGSKA (reference sequence).

This clonotype was detected ten times or more. The rearrangement links TRBV11-2 to TRBJ2-1, with 7 bases fitting TRBD2. The V and J ends lost 3 bases and 3 bases, in that order; junction bases with no gene match: 5. Germline values: CDR1 SGHAT, CDR2 FQNNGV. This CDR3 contains 15 residues. CDR3: CASSFRSGVYNEQFF. Written as DNA, the CDR3 is TGTGCCAGCAGCTTTAGAAGCGGGGTCTACAATGAGCAGTTCTTC.

This sequence joins TRBV29-1 and TRBJ1-2; D call uncertain. CDR1 is SQVTM, CDR2 ANQGSEA, per germline. The CDR3 length is 15 residues. The V end lost 7 bases, the J end lost 0 bases, and 18 bases lay between the germline ends. The CDR3: CSATPLSSTNYGYTF. The CDR3 bases are TGCAGCGCTACCCCATTATCCAGTACTAACTATGGCTACACCTTC.

This clonotype was detected only a few times. The V and J genes are TRBV19 and TRBJ1-2; tentatively, D is TRBD1 (6 bases). Deletions cut 3 bases from V and 6 bases from J, with 32 bases between. Germline V CDR1 and CDR2: LNHDA, SQIVND (reference sequence). This CDR3 is 20 amino acids long. For the CDR3, the DNA is TGTGCCAGTAGTATTGTCGGAAGACACAGGGACAAAGGGTTTCGGGATGGCTACACCTTC. Protein product: CASSIVGRHRDKGFRDGYTF.

The chain is built from TRBV6-5 and TRBJ1-1; weak D call: TRBD1 (5 bases). The CDR3 is 16 amino acids. Germline loops: CDR1 MNHEY, CDR2 SVGAGI. Trimming shortened V by 6 bases and J by 2 bases, and 19 bases separated the two germline ends. The CDR3 loop reads CASRKRQRARNTEAFF. The DNA of the CDR3 is TGTGCCAGCAGAAAACGACAGAGAGCGCGCAACACTGAAGCTTTCTTT.

This clonotype was counted ten times or more. The V call is TRBV24-1, the J call TRBJ1-2; the D gene is possibly TRBD1 (5 bases). CDR1 is KGHDR and CDR2 is SFDVKD in the germline V gene. Trimming pared 7 bases from V and 2 bases from J, leaving 19 bases between. This CDR3 has 16 residues. The CDR3 sequence is CATSGSTGELNYGYTF. CDR3 sequence (DNA): TGTGCCACCAGCGGCTCTACAGGCGAATTGAACTATGGCTACACCTTC.

This clonotype appeared many times. V usage is TRBV6-1 and J usage is TRBJ1-5; possible D gene TRBD1, 6 bases. Trimming took 1 base from V and 5 from J, leaving 9 bases between them. The V gene's germline CDR1 is MNHNS and CDR2 SASEGT. The CDR3 spans 14 residues. For the CDR3, the DNA is TGTGCCAGCAGTGAAGGGACAGACTATCAGCCCCAGCATTTT. It encodes CASSEGTDYQPQHF.

This clonotype occurred many times. The rearrangement joins TRBV12-3 or TRBV12-4 to TRBJ2-1, with no clear D. The CDR3 contains 14 residues. Trimming removed 3 bases from V and 5 bases from J, with 11 bases in between. The CDR3 reads CASSFGQLDNEQFF. CDR3 DNA: TGTGCCAGCAGTTTCGGTCAGTTAGACAATGAGCAGTTCTTC.

The table lists this clonotype with a few counts. The chain is built from TRBV7-2 and TRBJ1-6, with 7 bases aligning to TRBD1. V was pared by 4 bases and J by 11 bases, with 11 bases of the junction left unmatched. There are 15 residues in the CDR3. CDR1 and CDR2 from the germline V gene are SGHTA and FQGNSA. The CDR3 region is CASSYETGFLPPLHF. CDR3 coding DNA: TGTGCCAGCAGCTACGAGACAGGGTTCCTCCCACCCCTCCACTTT.